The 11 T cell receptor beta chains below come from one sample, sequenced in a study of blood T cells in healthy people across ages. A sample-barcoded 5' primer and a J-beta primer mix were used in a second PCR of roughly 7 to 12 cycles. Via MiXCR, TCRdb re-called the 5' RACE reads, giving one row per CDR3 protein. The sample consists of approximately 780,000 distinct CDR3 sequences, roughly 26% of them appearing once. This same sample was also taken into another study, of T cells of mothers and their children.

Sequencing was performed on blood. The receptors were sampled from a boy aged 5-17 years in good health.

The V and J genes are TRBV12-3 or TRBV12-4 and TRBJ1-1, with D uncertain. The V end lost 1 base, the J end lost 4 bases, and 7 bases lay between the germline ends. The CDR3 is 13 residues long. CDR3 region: CASSLGQFTEAFF. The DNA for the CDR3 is TGTGCCAGCAGTTTAGGGCAGTTCACTGAAGCTTTCTTT.

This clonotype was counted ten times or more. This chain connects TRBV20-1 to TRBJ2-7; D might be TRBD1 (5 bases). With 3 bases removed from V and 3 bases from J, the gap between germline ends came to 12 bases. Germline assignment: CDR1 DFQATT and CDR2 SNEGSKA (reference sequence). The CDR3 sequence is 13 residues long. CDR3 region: CSARGRVGYEQYF. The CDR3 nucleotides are TGCAGTGCTAGGGGCAGGGTTGGCTACGAGCAGTACTTC.

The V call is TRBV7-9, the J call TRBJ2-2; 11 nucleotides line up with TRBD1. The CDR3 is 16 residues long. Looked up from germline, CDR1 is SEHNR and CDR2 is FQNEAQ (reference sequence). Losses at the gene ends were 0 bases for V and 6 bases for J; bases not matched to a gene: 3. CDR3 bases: TGTGCCAGCAGCTTAGCCGGGACAGGGGGTTCCGGGGAGCTGTTTTTT. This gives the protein CASSLAGTGGSGELFF.

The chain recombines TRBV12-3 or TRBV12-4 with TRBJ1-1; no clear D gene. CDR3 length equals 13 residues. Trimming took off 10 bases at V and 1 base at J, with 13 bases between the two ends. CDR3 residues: CATVQGGNTEAFF. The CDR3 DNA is TGTGCCACCGTACAAGGCGGGAACACTGAAGCTTTCTTT.

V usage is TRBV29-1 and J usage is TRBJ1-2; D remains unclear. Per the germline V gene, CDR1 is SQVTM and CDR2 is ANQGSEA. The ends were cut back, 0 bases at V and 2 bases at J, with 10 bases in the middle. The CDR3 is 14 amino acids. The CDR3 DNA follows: TGCAGCGTTGAAGAAGGCAGGCAGAACTATGGCTACACCTTC. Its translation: CSVEEGRQNYGYTF.

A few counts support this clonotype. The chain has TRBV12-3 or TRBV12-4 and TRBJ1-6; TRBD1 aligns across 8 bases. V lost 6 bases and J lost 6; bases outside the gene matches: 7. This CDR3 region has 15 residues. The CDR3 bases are TGTGCCAGCAGGTCACAGGGGGGCCTTAATTCACCCCTCCACTTT. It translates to CASRSQGGLNSPLHF.

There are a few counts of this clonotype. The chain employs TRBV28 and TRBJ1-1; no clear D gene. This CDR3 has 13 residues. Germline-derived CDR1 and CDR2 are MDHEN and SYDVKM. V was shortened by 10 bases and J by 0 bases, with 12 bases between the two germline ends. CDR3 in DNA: TGTGCCACCTGTGCCCTTCTGAACACTGAAGCTTTCTTT. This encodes CATCALLNTEAFF.

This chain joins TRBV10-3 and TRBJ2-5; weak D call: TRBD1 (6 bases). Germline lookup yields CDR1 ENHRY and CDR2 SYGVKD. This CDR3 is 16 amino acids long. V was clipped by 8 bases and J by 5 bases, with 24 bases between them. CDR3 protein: CAIGPGPDSPRETQYF. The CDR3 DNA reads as TGTGCCATCGGCCCCGGTCCGGACAGTCCTCGGGAGACCCAGTACTTC.

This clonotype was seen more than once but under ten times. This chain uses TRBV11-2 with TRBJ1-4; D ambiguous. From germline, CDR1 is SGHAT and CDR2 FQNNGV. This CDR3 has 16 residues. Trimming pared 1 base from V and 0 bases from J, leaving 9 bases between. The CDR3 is CASSLGSRTTNEKLFF. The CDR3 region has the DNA TGTGCCAGCAGCTTAGGGTCCCGTACAACTAATGAAAAACTGTTTTTT.

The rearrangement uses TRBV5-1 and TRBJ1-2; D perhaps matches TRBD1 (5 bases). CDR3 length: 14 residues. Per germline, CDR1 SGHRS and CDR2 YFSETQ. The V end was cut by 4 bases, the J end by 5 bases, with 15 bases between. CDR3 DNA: TGCGCCAGCAGCCTGTCGTTGGGGCTATATGGCTACACCTTC. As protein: CASSLSLGLYGYTF.

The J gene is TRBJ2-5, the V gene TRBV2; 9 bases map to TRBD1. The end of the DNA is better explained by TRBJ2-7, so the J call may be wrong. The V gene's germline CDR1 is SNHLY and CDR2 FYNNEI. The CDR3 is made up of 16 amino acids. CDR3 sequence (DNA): TGTGCCAGCAGCAGAGACCCGGGACAGGGTCTCTACGAGCAGTACTTC. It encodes CASSRDPGQGLYEQYF.